Each of the 10 T cell receptor beta chains below was sequenced from the same sample in a study of blood T cells in healthy people across ages. Primers used in a second PCR of about 6 to 11 cycles were a sample-barcoded 5' primer and a J-beta primer mix. TCRdb redid the calling of the 5' RACE reads with MiXCR, one entry per CDR3 protein. The sample includes some 1,000,000 distinct CDR3 sequences, about 23% of them seen just once. The sample also formed part of further work on T cells of mothers and their children.

Sequenced: blood. The origin of the receptors is a girl aged 2-10 years in good health.

The rearrangement joins TRBV12-3 or TRBV12-4 to TRBJ1-4, with D maybe TRBD1 (5 bases). This CDR3 has 13 residues. V dropped 3 bases and J dropped 8 bases, with 10 bases sitting between them. Here the CDR3 reads CASSFMGEEKLFF. CDR3 in DNA: TGTGCCAGCAGTTTCATGGGGGAGGAAAAACTGTTTTTT.

This clonotype was counted only a few times. DNA for the CDR3: TGCAGCGTTCAGGGGGGCGTCTATGGCTACACCTTC. This encodes CSVQGGVYGYTF. The genes are TRBV29-1 and TRBJ1-2; 7 nucleotides agree with TRBD1. The junction had 4 bases not matched to a gene; V was cut back by 5 bases and J by 4 bases. Germline-derived CDR1 and CDR2 are SQVTM and ANQGSEA. This CDR3 contains 12 residues.

This clonotype has more than one count but fewer than ten. The rearrangement links TRBV29-1 to TRBJ1-1; the D gene is possibly TRBD1 (5 bases). Trimming cost V 6 bases and J 1 base, with 9 bases left between them. The CDR3 has 12 residues. Looked up from germline, CDR1 is SQVTM and CDR2 is ANQGSEA. The CDR3 DNA sequence: TGCAGCGTGGGACCAGAGAACACTGAAGCTTTCTTT. Its protein is CSVGPENTEAFF. Based on the CDR3 plus reference TRBV29-1 and TRBJ1-1, the full variable domain is SAVISQKPSRDICQRGTSLTIQCQVDSQVTMMFWYRQQPGQSLTLIATANQGSEATYESGFVIDKFPISRPNLTFSTLTVSNMSPEDSSIYLCSVGPENTEAFFGQGTRLTVV.

The chain uses TRBV7-2 and TRBJ2-1; TRBD2 aligns across 10 bases. J was trimmed by 8 bases and V by 2 bases; bases with no gene match: 9. This CDR3 contains 16 residues. Germline-derived CDR1 and CDR2 are SGHTA and FQGNSA. In DNA form, the CDR3 reads TGTGCCAGCAGCTTACCGTCTAGCGGGAGTAGTTATGAGCAGTTCTTC. Encoded protein: CASSLPSSGSSYEQFF.

The chain uses TRBV7-9 and TRBJ1-2; 7 bases map to TRBD1. The germline V gene has CDR1 SEHNR and CDR2 FQNEAQ (reference sequence). V dropped 7 bases and J dropped 2; count of bases not matched to a gene: 4. The CDR3 is 13 amino acids. In nucleotides, the CDR3 is TGTGCCAGCACCTGGACAGGAAACTATGGCTACACCTTC. It yields the protein CASTWTGNYGYTF.

The chain joins TRBV5-6 to TRBJ1-4; D gene unclear. Germline CDR1 and CDR2: SGHDT and YYEEEE. V lost 0 bases to trimming and J lost 8 bases, with 8 bases between them. The CDR3 runs 13 residues. The CDR3 spells CASSLGNEEKLFF. CDR3 in DNA: TGTGCCAGCAGCTTGGGGAATGAAGAAAAACTGTTTTTT.

The chain couples TRBV7-2 to TRBJ1-2; TRBD1 matches 10 bases. Germline values: CDR1 SGHTA, CDR2 FQGNSA. J lost 3 bases, V lost 4 bases, and 5 bases had no gene match. The CDR3 is 15 residues long. CDR3 coding DNA: TGTGCCAGCAGCTGGCGGGGGACAGGGGACTATGGCTACACCTTC. It translates to CASSWRGTGDYGYTF.

The chain carries TRBV9 and TRBJ2-5; 10 positions agree with TRBD1. The J call could be wrong; TRBJ2-1 is a better fit for the DNA end. The germline CDR1 and CDR2 sequences are SGDLS and YYNGEE. The length of the CDR3 is 17 residues. The CDR3 coding sequence is TGTGCCAGCAGCGTAGCTCCCCCCGGGACAGGGGCCAATGAGCAGTTCTTC. As protein: CASSVAPPGTGANEQFF.

For the CDR3, the DNA is TGTGCCAGCAGCCTAGTACGGACAGGCAGTGGCTACACCTTC. This translates into CASSLVRTGSGYTF. The rearrangement uses TRBV7-9 and TRBJ1-2; 7 bases are a match to TRBD1. This CDR3 has 14 residues. The ends lost 5 bases at V and 7 bases at J; junction bases unmatched: 10. Germline CDR1 is SEHNR and CDR2 is FQNEAQ (reference sequence).

V is TRBV7-8 and J is TRBJ2-5, with TRBD1 matching over 8 bases. In germline, CDR1 is SGHVS, CDR2 FQNEAQ. The CDR3 is 16 residues long. V was clipped by 5 bases and J by 5 bases; unmatched bases: 13. Here the CDR3 reads CASSLLGTGSVETQYF. The CDR3 region has the DNA TGTGCCAGCAGCCTCCTAGGGACAGGTTCAGTTGAGACCCAGTACTTC.